These 5 T cell receptor beta chains originate from one sample sequenced in a study of blood T cell repertoires in COVID-19. Libraries were prepared by immunoSEQ multiplex PCR; TCRdb keeps only in-frame clonotypes and omits some of them. The data show roughly 230,000 clones, around 88% seen once. The sequenced material came from peripheral blood. The receptor source for this set is a middle-aged man with active or convalescent COVID-19.

This clone has a handful of counts. This rearrangement joins TRBV25-1 to TRBJ2-2; D might be TRBD1 (5 bases). Germline V gene sequence: CDR1 MGHDK, CDR2 SYGVNS. Trimming removed 4 bases at V and 3 bases at J, with 15 bases between. This CDR3 has 16 residues. CDR3 protein: CASSVSWGRYTGELFF. CDR3 sequence (DNA): TGTGCCAGCAGTGTATCTTGGGGCCGTTACACCGGGGAGCTGTTTTTT.

The rearrangement joins TRBV7-6 to TRBJ1-5; maybe TRBD1 (5 bases). Trimming took 1 base from V and 2 from J, leaving 9 bases between them. CDR1 and CDR2 (germline): SGHVS, FNYEAQ. This CDR3 comprises 15 residues. CDR3 nucleotides: TGTGCCAGCAGCTTAGGGACAACCGGCAATCAGCCCCAGCATTTT. Translated: CASSLGTTGNQPQHF. Full variable domain (rest looked up from reference TRBV7-6 and TRBJ1-5): GAGVSQSPRYKVTKRGQDVALRCDPISGHVSLYWYRQALGQGPEFLTYFNYEAQQDKSGLPNDRFSAERPEGSISTLTIQRTEQRDSAMYRCASSLGTTGNQPQHFGDGTRLSIL.

This chain links TRBV3-1 (or the pseudogene TRBV3-2) with TRBJ2-5; 8 bases map to TRBD2. The J segment lost 0 bases and the V segment lost 0 bases, leaving 12 bases of the junction unmatched. Germline loops: CDR1 LGHDT, CDR2 YNNKEL (reference sequence). CDR3 length equals 19 residues. In nucleotides, the CDR3 is TGTGCCAGCAGCCAAGAATACTGGAGGGCTAGCGGGTACCAAGAGACCCAGTACTTC. Its translation: CASSQEYWRASGYQETQYF.

This chain links TRBV3-1 (or the pseudogene TRBV3-2) with TRBJ2-1; D not resolved. The CDR3 consists of 11 residues. Germline CDR1 is LGHDT and CDR2 is YNNKEL (reference sequence). The germline V and J ends were trimmed by 5 bases and 4 bases, with 3 bases remaining between them. The CDR3 spells CASSEYNEQFF. The DNA for the CDR3 is TGTGCCAGCAGCGAGTACAATGAGCAGTTCTTC.

The chain joins TRBV19 to TRBJ2-3; 7 nucleotides align to TRBD2. The length of the CDR3 is 14 residues. V shed 2 bases and J 3 bases; nucleotides not matched to a gene: 2. Looked up from germline, CDR1 is LNHDA and CDR2 is SQIVND (reference sequence). CDR3 protein: CASSIRGGTDTQYF. CDR3 nucleotide sequence: TGTGCCAGTAGTATAAGGGGAGGGACAGATACGCAGTATTTT.